The present T cell receptor (beta chain) was sequenced within a study of blood T cell repertoires in COVID-19 (dated by TCRdb to the early 2020s). Regarding the research as a whole: Samples from collaborators originated in the United States, Italy and Spain and spanned both the acute and convalescent phases of COVID-19. The material from the prospective study consisted of cDNA or gDNA derived from T cells, B-cell-depleted T cells, or PBMCs. The dataset comprised deeply sampled blood TCRbeta repertoires from subjects exposed to, actively infected with, or recovered from COVID-19. The repertoires were released in a freely available public database intended as a resource for research on the immune response to SARS-CoV-2. Samples came from the ongoing ImmuneRACE study (first 160 participants) plus 1,254 subjects from 6 global collaborators. The sample metadata nearly always contained a de-identified subject ID, COVID-19 status, age in years and sex. Where available, HLA class I and class II types were obtained from metadata supplied by the sample provider rather than from assay-based typing. The study at large found these results: The quantity of clinical and demographic metadata differed by source and by participant and was supplied without curation.

TCRbeta CDR3 regions were amplified from genomic DNA by means of the immunoSEQ Assay, a bias-controlled multiplex PCR. The paper's data handling went like this. Nucleated cell counts per sample were estimated from amplification of reference gene primers within the assay. To quantify the absolute abundance of each unique TCRbeta CDR3 rearrangement, sequence reads were collapsed and filtered. For each sample, productive Simpson clonality was calculated by taking the square root of Simpson's diversity index across productive rearrangements. Sourced from immuneACCESS, this table was stored by TCRdb with only in-frame sequences that have V and J called. A share of the clones is absent; for the studies checked, an unresolved V gene accounts for under half, and the remainder has no known explanation. V, J and clone size derive from that table, while D and trimming were established from the DNA sequence. Present in this sample are 200,000 to 250,000 clones, about 90% of which were seen just once. The top ten constitute under 4.5% of the sample.

Enrolling through a virtual design, the prospective study's participants ranged in age from roughly 18 to 89 years and lived across roughly 24 United States geographic areas. To assign participants to cohorts, the prospective study relied on clinical history that participants themselves reported in a screening survey and a study questionnaire. Exposed participants were defined as having been in contact with someone with a PCR-confirmed or clinician-diagnosed COVID-19 case within 2 weeks of study entry. In the prospective study, mobile phlebotomists collected whole blood, serum and a nasopharyngeal or oropharyngeal swab from each participant. Over an approximately 2-month period, participants in the prospective study had the option of providing additional blood draws and questionnaires. Blood samples from the prospective study were shipped frozen or at room temperature prior to DNA extraction. Turning to this clone: The antigen this receptor binds is unknown. Base qualities are not at hand, and no much larger clone is one base apart.

From V the trimming removes 5 bases and from J it removes 4 bases, while the gene matches leave 14 bases of the junction unaccounted for. CDR1 GTSNPN and CDR2 SVGIG were looked up in the germline V gene (reference sequence). Measured from the cysteine to the phenylalanine, the CDR3 is 16 residues long. Only the CDR3 DNA is retained, 48 bases long and in frame from the first base. The chain links TRBV30 with TRBJ1-3, with TRBD1 identical over 7 junction bases. This receptor was obtained from a woman in her twenties or thirties who had been exposed to COVID-19. The sample taken for sequencing was PBMCs or T cells enriched from blood (not recorded which). The CDR3 is CAWALTQGIVGNTIYF. Here is the DNA: TGTGCCTGGGCCCTTACACAGGGGATTGTGGGAAACACCATATATTTT.